This TCR beta chain was sequenced in a study of control samples from healthy donors and cancer patients. Assay: immunoSEQ multiplex PCR; the TCRdb copy retains only in-frame clones and omits some. The sample spans 150,000 to 200,000 clones; the ten largest clones claim roughly 2%. The sequenced sample was blood. The sequence derives from a woman in her twenties or thirties in good health.

Here the CDR3 DNA reads TGTGCCAGCAGTTTAATAGGGACTTATACTAGCTCCTACAATGAGCAGTTCTTC. It yields the protein CASSLIGTYTSSYNEQFF. The chain uses TRBV27 and TRBJ2-1, with a weak D call TRBD2 (6 bases). The germline V and J ends were trimmed by 2 bases and 0 bases, with 17 bases remaining between them. CDR1 is MNHEY, CDR2 SMNVEV, per germline (reference sequence). This CDR3 is built from 18 residues.